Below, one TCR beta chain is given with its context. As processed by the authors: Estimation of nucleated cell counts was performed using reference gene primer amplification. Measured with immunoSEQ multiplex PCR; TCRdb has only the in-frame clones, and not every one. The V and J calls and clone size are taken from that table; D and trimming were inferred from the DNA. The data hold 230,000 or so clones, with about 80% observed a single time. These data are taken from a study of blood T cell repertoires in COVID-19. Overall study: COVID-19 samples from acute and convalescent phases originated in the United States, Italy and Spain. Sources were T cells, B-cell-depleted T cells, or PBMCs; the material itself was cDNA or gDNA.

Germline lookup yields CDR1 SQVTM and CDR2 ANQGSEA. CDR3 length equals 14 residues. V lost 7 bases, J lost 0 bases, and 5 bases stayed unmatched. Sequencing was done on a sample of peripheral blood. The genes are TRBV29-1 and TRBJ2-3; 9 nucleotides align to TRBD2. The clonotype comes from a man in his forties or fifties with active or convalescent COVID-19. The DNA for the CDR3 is TGCAGCGCGGGGGGACTAGCTAGCACAGATACGCAGTATTTT. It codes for CSAGGLASTDTQYF.